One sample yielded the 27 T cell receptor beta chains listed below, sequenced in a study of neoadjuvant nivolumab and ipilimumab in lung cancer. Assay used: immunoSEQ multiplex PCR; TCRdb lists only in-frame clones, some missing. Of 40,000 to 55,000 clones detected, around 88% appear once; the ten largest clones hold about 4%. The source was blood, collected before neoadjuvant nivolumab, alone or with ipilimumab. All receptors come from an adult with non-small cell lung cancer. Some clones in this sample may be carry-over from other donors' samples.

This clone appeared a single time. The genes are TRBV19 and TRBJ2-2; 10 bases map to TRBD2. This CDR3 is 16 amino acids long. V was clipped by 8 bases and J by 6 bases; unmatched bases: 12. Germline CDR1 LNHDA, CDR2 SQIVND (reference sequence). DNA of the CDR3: TGTGCCAGTGGTTACTGGACTAGCGGCTTCGCCGGGGAGCTGTTTTTT. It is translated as CASGYWTSGFAGELFF.

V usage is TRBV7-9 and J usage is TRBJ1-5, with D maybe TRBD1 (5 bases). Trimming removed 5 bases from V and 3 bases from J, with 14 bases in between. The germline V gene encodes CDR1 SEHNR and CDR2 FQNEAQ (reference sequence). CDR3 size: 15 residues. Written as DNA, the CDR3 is TGTGCCAGCAGCCCCGGGACGGCTCTCAATCAGCCCCAGCATTTT. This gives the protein CASSPGTALNQPQHF.

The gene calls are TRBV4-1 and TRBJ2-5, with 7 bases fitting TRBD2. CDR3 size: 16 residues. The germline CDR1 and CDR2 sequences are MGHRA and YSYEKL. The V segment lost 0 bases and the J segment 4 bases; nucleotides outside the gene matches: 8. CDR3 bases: TGCGCCAGCAGCCAAGAAGGGCAGCCGGGGGGAGAGACCCAGTACTTC. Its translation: CASSQEGQPGGETQYF.

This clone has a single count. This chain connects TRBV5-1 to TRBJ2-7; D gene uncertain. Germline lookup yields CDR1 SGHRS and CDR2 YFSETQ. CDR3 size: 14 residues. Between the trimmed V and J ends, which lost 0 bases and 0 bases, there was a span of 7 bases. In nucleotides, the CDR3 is TGCGCCAGCAGCTTGGGGCAGTTCTCCTACGAGCAGTACTTC. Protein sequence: CASSLGQFSYEQYF.

CDR3 coding DNA: TGTGCCAGCAGCCGGGACACGCTCTCCTACAATGAGCAGTTCTTC. Encoded protein: CASSRDTLSYNEQFF. This sequence joins TRBV14 and TRBJ2-1; TRBD1 might be the D (6 bases). Germline values: CDR1 SGHDN, CDR2 FVKESK. Trimming cost V 4 bases and J 0 bases, with 10 bases left between them. CDR3 size: 15 residues.

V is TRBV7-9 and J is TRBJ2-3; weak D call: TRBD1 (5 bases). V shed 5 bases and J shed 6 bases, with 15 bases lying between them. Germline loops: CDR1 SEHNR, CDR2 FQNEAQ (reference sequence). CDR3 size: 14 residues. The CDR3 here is CASSRRQGVDTQYF. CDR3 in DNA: TGTGCCAGCAGCCGCCGGCAGGGTGTGGATACGCAGTATTTT. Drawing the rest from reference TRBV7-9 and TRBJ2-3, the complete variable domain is DTGVSQNPRHKITKRGQNVTFRCDPISEHNRLYWYRQTLGQGPEFLTYFQNEAQLEKSRLLSDRFSAERPKGSFSTLEIQRTEQGDSAMYLCASSRRQGVDTQYFGPGTRLTVL.

CDR3 nucleotides: TGTGCCATCAGTACCCCGGGACAGGGAACCTACGAGCAGTACTTC. Translating gives CAISTPGQGTYEQYF. The V and J genes are TRBV10-3 and TRBJ2-7, with 9 bases identical to TRBD1. This CDR3 region has 15 residues. Germline values: CDR1 ENHRY, CDR2 SYGVKD. The V gene end was trimmed by 5 bases and the J gene end by 2 bases; junction bases not matched to a gene: 7.

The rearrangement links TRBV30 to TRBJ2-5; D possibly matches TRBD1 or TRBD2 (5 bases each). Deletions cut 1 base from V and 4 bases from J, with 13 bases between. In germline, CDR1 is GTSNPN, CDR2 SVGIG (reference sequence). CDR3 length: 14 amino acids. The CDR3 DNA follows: TGTGCCTGGAGTGGGGGGATGGGACGAGAGACCCAGTACTTC. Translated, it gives CAWSGGMGRETQYF.

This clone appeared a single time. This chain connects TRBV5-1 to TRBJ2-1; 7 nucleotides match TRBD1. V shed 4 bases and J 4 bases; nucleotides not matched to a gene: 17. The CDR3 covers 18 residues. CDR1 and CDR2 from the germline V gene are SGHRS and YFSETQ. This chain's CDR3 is CASSTRLESRGIYNEQFF. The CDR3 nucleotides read TGCGCCAGCAGCACCCGATTGGAGTCCAGGGGGATATACAATGAGCAGTTCTTC.

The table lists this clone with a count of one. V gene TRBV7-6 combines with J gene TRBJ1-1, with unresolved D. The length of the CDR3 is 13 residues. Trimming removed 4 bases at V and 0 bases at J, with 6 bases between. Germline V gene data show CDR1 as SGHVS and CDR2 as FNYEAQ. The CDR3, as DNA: TGTGCCAGCAGCTCGAGGATGAACACTGAAGCTTTCTTT. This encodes CASSSRMNTEAFF. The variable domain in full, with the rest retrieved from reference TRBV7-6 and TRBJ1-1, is GAGVSQSPRYKVTKRGQDVALRCDPISGHVSLYWYRQALGQGPEFLTYFNYEAQQDKSGLPNDRFSAERPEGSISTLTIQRTEQRDSAMYRCASSSRMNTEAFFGQGTRLTVV.

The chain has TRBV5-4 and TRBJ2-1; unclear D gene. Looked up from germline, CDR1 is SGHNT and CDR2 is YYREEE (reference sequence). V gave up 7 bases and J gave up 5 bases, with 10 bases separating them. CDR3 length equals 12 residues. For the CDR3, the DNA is TGTGCCAGCGGGCCGAGGAACAATGAGCAGTTCTTC. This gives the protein CASGPRNNEQFF.

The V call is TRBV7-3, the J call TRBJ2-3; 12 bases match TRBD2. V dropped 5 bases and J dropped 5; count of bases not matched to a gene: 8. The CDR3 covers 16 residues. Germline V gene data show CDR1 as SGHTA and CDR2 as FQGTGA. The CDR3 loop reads CASSTTSGRLRDTQYF. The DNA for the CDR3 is TGTGCCAGCAGCACCACTAGCGGGAGGTTGAGAGATACGCAGTATTTT. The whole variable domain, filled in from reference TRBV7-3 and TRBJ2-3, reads GAGVSQTPSNKVTEKGKYVELRCDPISGHTALYWYRQSLGQGPEFLIYFQGTGAADDSGLPNDRFFAVRPEGSVSTLKIQRTERGDSAVYLCASSTTSGRLRDTQYFGPGTRLTVL.

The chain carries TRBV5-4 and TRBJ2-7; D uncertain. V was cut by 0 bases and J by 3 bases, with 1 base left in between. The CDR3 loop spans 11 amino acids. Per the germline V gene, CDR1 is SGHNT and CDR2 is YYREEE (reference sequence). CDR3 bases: TGTGCCAGCAGCTTGGACTACGAGCAGTACTTC. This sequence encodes CASSLDYEQYF.

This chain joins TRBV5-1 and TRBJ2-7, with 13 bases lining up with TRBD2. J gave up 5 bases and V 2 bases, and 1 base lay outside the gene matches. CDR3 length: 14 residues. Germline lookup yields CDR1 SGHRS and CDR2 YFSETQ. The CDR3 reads CASSFGLAGDEQYF. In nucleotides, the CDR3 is TGCGCCAGCAGCTTTGGACTAGCGGGAGACGAGCAGTACTTC. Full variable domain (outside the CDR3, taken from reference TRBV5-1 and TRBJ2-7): KAGVTQTPRYLIKTRGQQVTLSCSPISGHRSVSWYQQTPGQGLQFLFEYFSETQRNKGNFPGRFSGRQFSNSRSEMNVSTLELGDSALYLCASSFGLAGDEQYFGPGTRLTVT.

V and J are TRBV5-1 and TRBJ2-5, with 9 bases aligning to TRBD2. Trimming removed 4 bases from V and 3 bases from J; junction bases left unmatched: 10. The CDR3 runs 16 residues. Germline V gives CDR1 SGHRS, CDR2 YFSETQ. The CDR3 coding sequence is TGCGCCAGCAGCCGGAGACTAGCGGCAACAGAAGAGACCCAGTACTTC. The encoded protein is CASSRRLAATEETQYF.

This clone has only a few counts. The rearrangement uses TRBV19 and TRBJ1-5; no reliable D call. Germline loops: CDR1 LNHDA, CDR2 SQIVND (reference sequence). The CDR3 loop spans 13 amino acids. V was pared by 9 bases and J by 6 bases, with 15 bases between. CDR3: CASRRGPSQPQHF. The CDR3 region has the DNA TGTGCCAGCAGACGAGGGCCCAGTCAGCCCCAGCATTTT. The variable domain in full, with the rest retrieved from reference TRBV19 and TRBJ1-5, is DGGITQSPKYLFRKEGQNVTLSCEQNLNHDAMYWYRQDPGQGLRLIYYSQIVNDFQKGDIAEGYSVSREKKESFPLTVTSAQKNPTAFYLCASRRGPSQPQHFGDGTRLSIL.

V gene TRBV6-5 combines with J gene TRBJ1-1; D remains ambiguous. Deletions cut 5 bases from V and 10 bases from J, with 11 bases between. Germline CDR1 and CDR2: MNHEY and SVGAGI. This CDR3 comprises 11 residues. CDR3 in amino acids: CASSPGVGAFF. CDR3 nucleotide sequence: TGTGCCAGCAGTCCCGGGGTAGGAGCTTTCTTT.

The CDR3 is CASTLSGANVLTF. In nucleotides, the CDR3 is TGTGCCAGCACCCTGTCTGGGGCCAACGTCCTGACTTTC. The chain couples TRBV11-1 to TRBJ2-6; no definite D call. The germline V gene has CDR1 SGHAT and CDR2 FQDESV (reference sequence). The ends were cut back, 7 bases at V and 1 base at J, with 5 bases in the middle. This CDR3 is 13 amino acids long.

CDR3 DNA sequence: TGTGCCAGCAGCTTAACGTCAGGCCCCTTTCCTAACTATGGCTACACCTTC. Protein: CASSLTSGPFPNYGYTF. The chain has TRBV7-9 and TRBJ1-2; D unclear. The CDR3 loop spans 17 amino acids. The V and J ends lost 2 bases and 0 bases respectively, with 16 bases between them. The germline gives CDR1 SEHNR, CDR2 FQNEAQ (reference sequence). The full variable domain, completed using reference TRBV7-9 and TRBJ1-2, is DTGVSQNPRHKITKRGQNVTFRCDPISEHNRLYWYRQTLGQGPEFLTYFQNEAQLEKSRLLSDRFSAERPKGSFSTLEIQRTEQGDSAMYLCASSLTSGPFPNYGYTFGSGTRLTVV.

The CDR3: CASRGSDTLNTEAFF. CDR3 in DNA: TGTGCCAGCAGGGGATCGGACACTTTGAACACTGAAGCTTTCTTT. The chain employs TRBV6-1 and TRBJ1-1, with D tentatively TRBD1 (5 bases). From germline, CDR1 is MNHNS and CDR2 SASEGT. This CDR3 region has 15 residues. Trimming left V 6 bases short and J 0 bases short, with 14 bases between.

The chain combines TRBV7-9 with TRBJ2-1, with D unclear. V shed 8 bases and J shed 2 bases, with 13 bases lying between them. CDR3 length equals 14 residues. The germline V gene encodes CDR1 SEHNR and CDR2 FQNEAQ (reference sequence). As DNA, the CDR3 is TGTGCCAGCGGCGATGGTAGGACCTACAATGAGCAGTTCTTC. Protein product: CASGDGRTYNEQFF.

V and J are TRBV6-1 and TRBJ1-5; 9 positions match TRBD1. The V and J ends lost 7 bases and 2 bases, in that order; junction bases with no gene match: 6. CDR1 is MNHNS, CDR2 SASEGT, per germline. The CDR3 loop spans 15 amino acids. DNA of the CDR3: TGTGCCAGCACCTTGGACAGGGGAGGCAATCAGCCCCAGCATTTT. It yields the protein CASTLDRGGNQPQHF.

For the CDR3, the DNA is TGTGCCAGCAGTTTGGACAGGGGATCCTACAATGAGCAGTTCTTC. Amino acid sequence: CASSLDRGSYNEQFF. The chain is built from TRBV27 and TRBJ2-1; 9 positions match TRBD1. V lost 3 bases and J lost 1; bases outside the gene matches: 1. The CDR3 spans 15 residues. CDR1 is MNHEY and CDR2 is SMNVEV in the germline V gene (reference sequence).

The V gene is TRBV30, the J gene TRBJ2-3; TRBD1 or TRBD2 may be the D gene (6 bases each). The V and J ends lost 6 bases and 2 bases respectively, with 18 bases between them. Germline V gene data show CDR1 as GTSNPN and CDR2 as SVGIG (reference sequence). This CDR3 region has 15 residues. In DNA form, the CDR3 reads TGTGCCTGCCGAGCGGTGGGGGGACACACAGATACGCAGTATTTT. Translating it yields CACRAVGGHTDTQYF.

CDR3 sequence reads: CASSDTSPARDTQYF. The CDR3 DNA sequence: TGCGCCAGCAGCGATACCTCCCCGGCACGGGATACGCAGTATTTT. This chain links TRBV5-1 with TRBJ2-3; D uncertain. Trimming cost V 4 bases and J 6 bases, with 18 bases left between them. The CDR3 has 15 amino acids. From germline, CDR1 is SGHRS and CDR2 YFSETQ.

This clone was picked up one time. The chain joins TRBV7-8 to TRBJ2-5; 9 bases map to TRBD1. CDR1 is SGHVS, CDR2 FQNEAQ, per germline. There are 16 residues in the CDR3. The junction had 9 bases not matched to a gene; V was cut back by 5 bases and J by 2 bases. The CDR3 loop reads CASSPMAGQGQETQYF. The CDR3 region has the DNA TGTGCCAGCAGCCCAATGGCGGGACAGGGACAAGAGACCCAGTACTTC. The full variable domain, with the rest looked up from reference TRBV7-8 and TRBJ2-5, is GAGVSQSPRYKVAKRGQDVALRCDPISGHVSLFWYQQALGQGPEFLTYFQNEAQLDKSGLPSDRFFAERPEGSVSTLKIQRTQQEDSAVYLCASSPMAGQGQETQYFGPGTRLLVL.

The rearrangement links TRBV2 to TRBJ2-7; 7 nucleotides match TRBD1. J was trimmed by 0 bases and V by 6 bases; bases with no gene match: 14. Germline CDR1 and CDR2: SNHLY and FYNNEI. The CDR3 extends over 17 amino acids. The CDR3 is CASRPPLDRPNSYEQYF. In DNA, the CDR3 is TGTGCCAGCAGACCGCCGTTGGACAGGCCTAACTCCTACGAGCAGTACTTC.